The subject of this entry is one T cell receptor (beta chain). The source of the sample is a study of blood T cell repertoires in COVID-19. Across the study: Sites in the United States, Italy and Spain provided acute and convalescent COVID-19 samples.

V was clipped by 4 bases and J by 6 bases; unmatched bases: 12. Germline V lookup: CDR1 MNHNS, CDR2 SASEGT. The CDR3 is 16 residues long. In the original workflow: Cell counts per sample came from amplifying reference gene primers. Assay: immunoSEQ multiplex PCR; the TCRdb copy retains only in-frame clones and omits some. For V, J and clone size, that table is used; D and trimming come from the DNA. The sample contains more than 150,000 clones, 80% to 90% of which appear only once. The TCR comes from a man in his 70s with active or convalescent COVID-19. The sequenced sample was peripheral blood. The chain uses TRBV6-1 and TRBJ2-3, with TRBD1 identical over 8 bases. The CDR3 sequence is CASSARQTGVRDTQYF. Here the CDR3 DNA reads TGTGCCAGCAGTGCCCGACAGACAGGGGTCCGGGATACGCAGTATTTT.